One sample yielded the 4 T cell receptor beta chains listed below, sequenced in a study of blood T cell repertoires in COVID-19. Using immunoSEQ multiplex PCR, the repertoire was profiled, and TCRdb retains in-frame clones only, with some absent. The table lists some 320,000 clones, 85% of them singletons. The sequencing sample was made of PBMCs or T cells enriched from blood (not recorded which). These receptors all stem from a woman aged 30 to 39 who had been exposed to COVID-19.

This clone was seen a single time. The rearrangement joins TRBV5-6 to TRBJ2-5; no firm D call. V gave up 0 bases and J gave up 3 bases, with 9 bases separating them. The CDR3 runs 14 residues. Germline-derived CDR1 and CDR2 are SGHDT and YYEEEE. The CDR3 DNA reads TGTGCCAGCAGCTTGGGTCTCCGAGAAGAGACCCAGTACTTC. This gives the protein CASSLGLREETQYF.

The rearrangement links TRBV28 to TRBJ1-1, with TRBD1 matching 8 bases. The CDR3 has 17 residues. With V trimmed by 5 bases and J by 5 bases, 16 bases remained unmatched. Germline CDR1 and CDR2: MDHEN and SYDVKM. This CDR3 reads CASSTLVTGAQGTEAFF. Written as DNA, the CDR3 is TGTGCCAGCAGTACTCTGGTGACAGGGGCCCAGGGGACTGAAGCTTTCTTT.

The CDR3 nucleotides are TGTGCCAGCAGCTTGGCCAGGGGAGCTTTCTTT. Protein: CASSLARGAFF. The genes are TRBV5-8 and TRBJ1-1; D may be TRBD1 (6 bases). The CDR3 runs 11 residues. Trimming shortened V by 0 bases and J by 10 bases, and 7 bases separated the two germline ends. Looked up from germline, CDR1 is SGHTS and CDR2 is YDEGEE.

The V call is TRBV10-3, the J call TRBJ1-6; a weak D match, TRBD1 (5 bases). The germline V gene encodes CDR1 ENHRY and CDR2 SYGVKD. The CDR3 is 13 residues long. The V and J ends lost 2 bases and 8 bases respectively, with 7 bases between them. CDR3 coding DNA: TGTGCCATCAGTGAGACGACAGATTCACCCCTCCACTTT. It encodes CAISETTDSPLHF.